The next 21 T cell receptor beta chains were all read from a single sample in a study of control samples from healthy donors and cancer patients. Profiling relied on immunoSEQ multiplex PCR, and the TCRdb table lists in-frame clones only, not all of them. The sample lists some 200,000 clones; over 90% were seen once. The source material was blood. The receptors come from a man aged 50-59 years in good health.

The chain links TRBV4-2 to TRBJ1-3; TRBD1 aligns across 12 bases. The CDR3 is made up of 19 amino acids. V shed 2 bases and J 1 base; nucleotides not matched to a gene: 9. CDR1 is LGHNA and CDR2 is YNFKEQ in the germline V gene. DNA of the CDR3: TGTGCCAGCAGCCAACGGGACAGGGGGCGGTGGACTTCTGGAAACACCATATATTTT. It yields the protein CASSQRDRGRWTSGNTIYF.

The chain uses TRBV11-2 and TRBJ1-2; D is uncertain. Trimming cost V 3 bases and J 6 bases, with 17 bases left between them. This CDR3 has 15 amino acids. Germline CDR1 is SGHAT and CDR2 is FQNNGV. CDR3 loop: CASSLAVLVGNGYTF. The CDR3 nucleotides read TGTGCCAGCAGCTTGGCAGTCTTGGTAGGGAATGGCTACACCTTC.

In its sample, this clone was seen once. The rearrangement links TRBV2 to TRBJ2-5; no reliable D call. The CDR3 spans 11 residues. V was pared by 3 bases and J by 5 bases, with 4 bases between. Germline V gene lookup returns CDR1 SNHLY and CDR2 FYNNEI. CDR3 residues: CASSDGETQYF. In nucleotides, the CDR3 is TGTGCCAGCAGTGACGGCGAGACCCAGTACTTC.

The V gene is TRBV19, the J gene TRBJ1-2, with no clear D. V lost 9 bases, J lost 3 bases, and 8 bases lay in between. The CDR3 totals 11 residues. Germline V gene lookup returns CDR1 LNHDA and CDR2 SQIVND (reference sequence). The CDR3 spells CASFYHYGYTF. The CDR3 coding sequence is TGTGCCAGCTTCTATCACTATGGCTACACCTTC.

This clone has just one count. V is TRBV29-1 and J is TRBJ1-5; TRBD1 might be the D (6 bases). This CDR3 has 13 residues. Looked up from germline, CDR1 is SQVTM and CDR2 is ANQGSEA. V was cut by 7 bases and J by 6 bases, with 16 bases left in between. In DNA, the CDR3 is TGCAGCGCTGGACAGAACCCGGGTCAGCCCCAGCATTTT. Encoded protein: CSAGQNPGQPQHF.

The chain uses TRBV9 and TRBJ2-5, with D perhaps assigned TRBD1 or TRBD2 (5 bases each). V lost 4 bases to trimming and J lost 2 bases, with 12 bases between them. The CDR3 consists of 14 residues. In germline, CDR1 is SGDLS, CDR2 YYNGEE. This CDR3 reads CASSLRDVQETQYF. The CDR3 DNA reads as TGTGCCAGCAGCCTACGGGACGTTCAAGAGACCCAGTACTTC.

The chain links TRBV5-1 to TRBJ1-4, with 12 bases identical to TRBD1. This CDR3 has 16 amino acids. Germline assignment: CDR1 SGHRS and CDR2 YFSETQ. V was pared by 4 bases and J by 7 bases, with 8 bases of the junction left unmatched. In nucleotides, the CDR3 is TGCGCCAGCAGCCGGGGGACAGGGGGCGCGGGTGAAAAACTGTTTTTT. It specifies CASSRGTGGAGEKLFF.

The chain combines TRBV7-2 with TRBJ1-2, with D possibly matching TRBD1 (5 bases). Germline V gene lookup returns CDR1 SGHTA and CDR2 FQGNSA. The CDR3 consists of 14 residues. Between the trimmed V and J ends, which lost 6 bases and 4 bases, there was a span of 15 bases. For the CDR3, the DNA is TGTGCCAGCAGGGAGGGACTGACTGTCTATGGCTACACCTTC. Its translation is CASREGLTVYGYTF.

The V gene is TRBV19, the J gene TRBJ1-4; TRBD1 is a possible D gene (6 bases). There are 16 residues in the CDR3. V gave up 7 bases and J gave up 4 bases, with 19 bases separating them. Germline V gene lookup returns CDR1 LNHDA and CDR2 SQIVND (reference sequence). CDR3 sequence (DNA): TGTGCCAGTACCACCCAAGGACAGATAGATAATGAAAAACTGTTTTTT. Translating gives CASTTQGQIDNEKLFF.

The chain has TRBV2 and TRBJ2-3, with 9 bases identical to TRBD2. The CDR3 loop spans 15 amino acids. Germline loops: CDR1 SNHLY, CDR2 FYNNEI. V was pared by 5 bases and J by 6 bases, with 9 bases of the junction left unmatched. The CDR3 region is CASSRLADPSDTQYF. The CDR3 bases are TGTGCCAGCAGTCGACTAGCGGACCCCAGTGATACGCAGTATTTT.

The chain combines TRBV15 with TRBJ1-1, with a weak D call TRBD1 (6 bases). The CDR3 has 12 amino acids. Germline CDR1 reads LNHNV; CDR2 reads YYDKDF (reference sequence). V lost 5 bases, J lost 12 bases, and 16 bases lay in between. The DNA for the CDR3 is TGTGCCACCAGCCACGCGCGGACAGAACCTTTCTTT. Protein sequence: CATSHARTEPFF.

The chain employs TRBV29-1 and TRBJ2-7; maybe TRBD1 (5 bases). V lost 7 bases, J lost 1 base, and 11 bases lay in between. The CDR3 spans 12 residues. Germline assignment: CDR1 SQVTM and CDR2 ANQGSEA. Written as DNA, the CDR3 is TGCAGCGGATCCTCAGGGTCCTACGAGCAGTACTTC. Protein product: CSGSSGSYEQYF.

The chain has TRBV18 and TRBJ1-2; D is perhaps TRBD1 (6 bases). Trimming cost V 6 bases and J 3 bases, with 14 bases left between them. The CDR3 runs 14 residues. Germline CDR1 is KGHSH and CDR2 is LQKENI. CDR3 in DNA: TGTGCCAGCTCCCTGTCGACAGGCGACTATGGCTACACCTTC. Protein sequence: CASSLSTGDYGYTF.

CDR3 region: CAISEFLAEQFF. For the CDR3, the DNA is TGTGCCATCAGTGAGTTTCTAGCGGAGCAGTTCTTC. The gene calls are TRBV10-3 and TRBJ2-1; a weak D match, TRBD2 (6 bases). The germline V gene has CDR1 ENHRY and CDR2 SYGVKD. The CDR3 covers 12 residues. The germline V and J ends were trimmed by 1 base and 10 bases, with 8 bases remaining between them.

This chain joins TRBV5-1 and TRBJ2-1; no clear D gene. CDR1 is SGHRS, CDR2 YFSETQ, per germline. V gave up 0 bases and J gave up 6 bases, with 7 bases separating them. The CDR3 extends over 13 amino acids. In nucleotides, the CDR3 is TGCGCCAGCAGCTTGGTCTCCGGCAATGAGCAGTTCTTC. Its protein is CASSLVSGNEQFF.

The sample holds one count of this clone. This chain joins TRBV5-1 and TRBJ2-6, with TRBD1 matching 7 bases. The CDR3 covers 19 residues. Looked up from germline, CDR1 is SGHRS and CDR2 is YFSETQ. V was clipped by 1 base and J by 2 bases; unmatched bases: 12. The CDR3 loop reads CASSLSTGARSPGANVLTF. In DNA, the CDR3 is TGCGCCAGCAGCTTGTCAACAGGGGCTCGAAGTCCTGGGGCCAACGTCCTGACTTTC. Based on the CDR3 plus reference TRBV5-1 and TRBJ2-6, the full variable domain is KAGVTQTPRYLIKTRGQQVTLSCSPISGHRSVSWYQQTPGQGLQFLFEYFSETQRNKGNFPGRFSGRQFSNSRSEMNVSTLELGDSALYLCASSLSTGARSPGANVLTFGAGSRLTVL.

The chain carries TRBV4-2 and TRBJ2-1, with 9 bases fitting TRBD1. The CDR3 is 15 amino acids. CDR1 is LGHNA, CDR2 YNFKEQ, per germline. V trimming: 4 bases; J trimming: 6 bases; junction bases outside the gene matches: 7. CDR3 sequence: CASSLVGQGFNEQFF. The CDR3 nucleotides are TGTGCCAGCAGCCTAGTAGGACAGGGGTTCAATGAGCAGTTCTTC.

This chain uses TRBV11-3 with TRBJ1-1; D is undetermined. The CDR3 spans 13 residues. CDR1 is SGHNT, CDR2 YENEEA, per germline. The V end was cut by 5 bases, the J end by 1 base, with 8 bases between. The CDR3 sequence: CASSATGNTEAFF. The CDR3 nucleotides read TGTGCCAGCAGCGCCACGGGGAACACTGAAGCTTTCTTT.

The chain recombines TRBV6-5 with TRBJ2-7, with D perhaps matching TRBD1 or TRBD2 (5 bases each). The CDR3 loop spans 14 amino acids. The germline V gene has CDR1 MNHEY and CDR2 SVGAGI. Trimming removed 7 bases at V and 0 bases at J, with 13 bases between. The CDR3 bases are TGTGCCAGCATTGTCGGGGCCGGCTCCTACGAGCAGTACTTC. As protein: CASIVGAGSYEQYF.

The rearrangement joins TRBV7-2 to TRBJ1-5; 7 positions agree with TRBD1. Trimming removed 4 bases from V and 7 bases from J; junction bases left unmatched: 4. The CDR3 totals 13 residues. From germline, CDR1 is SGHTA and CDR2 FQGNSA. CDR3 nucleotide sequence: TGTGCCAGCAGCTCTAGGGGGCTGCAGCCCCAGCATTTT. Its translation: CASSSRGLQPQHF.

This clone was counted a single time. The CDR3 protein is CASSRFGVTSTDTQYF. DNA for the CDR3: TGTGCCAGTAGTCGCTTCGGGGTGACTAGCACAGATACGCAGTATTTT. V gene TRBV19 combines with J gene TRBJ2-3, with TRBD2 as a possible D gene (5 bases). CDR3 length equals 16 residues. Germline CDR1 is LNHDA and CDR2 is SQIVND (reference sequence). Trimming pared 5 bases from V and 0 bases from J, leaving 15 bases between.